This record concerns one T cell receptor beta chain sequence. This clone's antigen is unknown. Qualities for individual bases were not recorded, and no much larger clone is one base off. The sample originates from a study of blood T cell repertoires in COVID-19 (dated by TCRdb to the early 2020s). About the investigation overall: The collaborator samples originated in the United States, Italy and Spain and spanned the acute and convalescent phases of COVID-19. A freely available public database, intended as a resource for researchers studying the immune response to SARS-CoV-2, is where the repertoires were released. Samples were obtained from the ongoing ImmuneRACE study (first 160 participants) and from 1,254 subjects provided by 6 global collaborators. Subjects who had been exposed to COVID-19, were actively infected with it, or had recovered from it provided the deeply sampled blood TCRbeta repertoires that made up the dataset. Where HLA class I and class II types were available, the types were taken from metadata supplied by the sample provider, not from assay-based typing. The prospective study material was composed of cDNA or gDNA derived from T cells, B-cell-depleted T cells, or PBMCs. Sample metadata almost always included a de-identified subject ID, COVID-19 status, age in years and sex.

Unmatched junction bases come to 7, with V trimmed by 1 base and J by 6 bases. CDR1 and CDR2 (LGHDT, YNNKEL) derive from the germline V gene (reference sequence). Including the terminal cysteine and phenylalanine, the CDR3 comprises 16 residues. Just CDR3 DNA is preserved here, 48 bases in frame from base 1. The collaborating institutions used their own protocols to collect whole blood in K2EDTA tubes. Collaborator samples were shipped for TCRbeta analysis as frozen whole blood, isolated PBMCs, or DNA extracted from either sample type. TCRbeta CDR3 regions were amplified from genomic DNA using the immunoSEQ Assay, a bias-controlled multiplex PCR. The original pipeline was this. Within the assay, amplification of reference gene primers was used to estimate how many nucleated cells each sample contained. Sequence reads were collapsed and filtered to measure the absolute abundance of every unique TCRbeta CDR3 rearrangement. For each sample, productive Simpson clonality was calculated by taking the square root of Simpson's diversity index across productive rearrangements. TCRdb limited this immuneACCESS table to in-frame rearrangements with V and J called. A share of clones is missing; checked studies link under half to unresolved V genes, and the rest is unexplained. That table furnishes V, J and clone size, whereas the DNA furnished D and trimming. For this sample there are hundreds of thousands of clones; around 86% appear just once. Of the sample, approximately 1.4% falls within the top ten clones.

The full study reports these points: The amount of clinical and demographic metadata varied by source and participant and was provided uncurated.

This sequence originates from a woman aged 25 to 39 with active or convalescent COVID-19. Sequencing was carried out using peripheral blood. The chain employs TRBV3-1 (or the pseudogene TRBV3-2) and TRBJ2-1, with 9 bases aligning to TRBD2. The CDR3 is CASSQASSGSGNEQFF. The DNA reads as follows: TGTGCCAGCAGCCAAGCGAGTAGCGGGAGCGGCAATGAGCAGTTCTTC.